Below are 29 T cell receptor beta chains sequenced from a single sample in a study of neoadjuvant anti-PD-1 for oral cavity cancer. Data came from immunoSEQ multiplex PCR; TCRdb stores just in-frame clones and leaves some out. The data contain roughly 13,000 clones, 70% of them singletons. Sequenced material: PBMCs, taken before nivolumab (anti-PD-1) treatment. The receptors come from a person aged 35 to 85 with oral cavity squamous cell carcinoma.

The genes are TRBV7-9 and TRBJ1-4; 7 positions agree with TRBD1. Germline loops: CDR1 SEHNR, CDR2 FQNEAQ (reference sequence). The V and J ends lost 2 bases and 0 bases, in that order; junction bases with no gene match: 6. This CDR3 contains 17 residues. The CDR3 region has the DNA TGTGCCAGCAGCTTAAGGGGACAGCAAACAACTAATGAAAAACTGTTTTTT. This sequence encodes CASSLRGQQTTNEKLFF.

The chain couples TRBV9 to TRBJ2-2; D gene uncertain. In germline, CDR1 is SGDLS, CDR2 YYNGEE. The CDR3 contains 15 residues. With 2 bases removed from V and 7 bases from J, the gap between germline ends came to 15 bases. CDR3 region: CASSVRTLLGGELFF. CDR3 coding DNA: TGTGCCAGCAGCGTGCGGACCCTCTTGGGCGGGGAGCTGTTTTTT.

The V and J genes are TRBV10-3 and TRBJ2-1, with 9 bases matching TRBD1. Germline V CDR1 and CDR2: ENHRY, SYGVKD. V was clipped by 8 bases and J by 8 bases; unmatched bases: 7. This CDR3 is built from 13 residues. The CDR3 protein is CAIRDRVLHEQFF. The CDR3 DNA reads TGTGCCATCCGGGACAGGGTCTTACATGAGCAGTTCTTC.

V is TRBV5-1 and J is TRBJ2-5, with D possibly TRBD2 on 6 matching bases. The V gene lost 0 bases and the J gene lost 5 bases, with 23 bases spanning the gap. Germline CDR1 SGHRS, CDR2 YFSETQ. The CDR3 consists of 18 residues. The CDR3 loop reads CASSLAPQRARPGETQYF. CDR3 bases: TGCGCCAGCAGCTTGGCCCCTCAGCGGGCCCGACCGGGGGAGACCCAGTACTTC.

This chain links TRBV2 with TRBJ1-4; a possible D gene is TRBD1 (5 bases). CDR1 and CDR2 from the germline V gene are SNHLY and FYNNEI. This CDR3 comprises 15 residues. With 6 bases removed from V and 3 bases from J, the gap between germline ends came to 14 bases. CDR3 nucleotide sequence: TGTGCCAGCAGATTGGACTTGGGGGCTAATGAAAAACTGTTTTTT. This codes for CASRLDLGANEKLFF.

V and J are TRBV4-1 and TRBJ1-4, with 9 bases aligning to TRBD1. This CDR3 comprises 17 residues. The trim removed 3 bases at V and 6 bases at J, leaving 11 bases unmatched. Germline CDR1 and CDR2: MGHRA and YSYEKL. The CDR3 here is CASSHHFGQGTYEKLFF. As DNA, the CDR3 is TGCGCCAGCAGCCATCATTTCGGACAGGGGACGTATGAAAAACTGTTTTTT.

The chain combines TRBV4-2 with TRBJ1-3; D gene ambiguous. Trimming took 0 bases from V and 0 from J, leaving 6 bases between them. Germline lookup yields CDR1 LGHNA and CDR2 YNFKEQ. This CDR3 is built from 15 residues. The CDR3 protein is CASSQDLNSGNTIYF. The DNA for the CDR3 is TGTGCCAGCAGCCAAGATCTAAACTCTGGAAACACCATATATTTT.

The rearrangement links TRBV7-2 to TRBJ2-3; 10 bases are shared with TRBD2. This CDR3 comprises 16 residues. The germline gives CDR1 SGHTA, CDR2 FQGNSA. Trimming at V came to 2 bases and at J to 6 bases, leaving 8 bases not matched to a gene. The CDR3 loop reads CASSLSLAGGLDTQYF. For the CDR3, the DNA is TGTGCCAGCAGCTTATCGTTAGCGGGGGGCCTTGATACGCAGTATTTT.

This clone turned up a few times. The rearrangement uses TRBV10-1 and TRBJ2-1; 7 bases match TRBD1. V lost 3 bases and J lost 7; bases outside the gene matches: 3. Germline CDR1 is WNHNN and CDR2 is SYGVQD (reference sequence). The CDR3 covers 13 residues. CDR3 DNA sequence: TGCGCCAGCAGTGACAGCAGGGGGAATGAGCAGTTCTTC. Amino acids: CASSDSRGNEQFF.

This clone was seen just once. CDR3 DNA: TGTGCCAGCAGCCAAGGTAGCGGGAGGGCCGGGGGTCGTAATGAGCAGTTCTTC. Amino acid sequence: CASSQGSGRAGGRNEQFF. V gene TRBV14 combines with J gene TRBJ2-1; 11 nucleotides agree with TRBD2. Trimming removed 1 base from V and 7 bases from J; junction bases left unmatched: 12. From germline, CDR1 is SGHDN and CDR2 FVKESK. This CDR3 is 18 amino acids long.

The sample holds a few counts of this clone. The CDR3 here is CASSSRHALAYEQYF. DNA for the CDR3: TGTGCCAGCAGCTCACGGCATGCTCTAGCCTACGAGCAGTACTTC. The V gene is TRBV7-9, the J gene TRBJ2-7; no clear D. The CDR3 runs to 15 residues. Germline CDR1 SEHNR, CDR2 FQNEAQ (reference sequence). V lost 4 bases and J 2 bases, leaving 15 bases between the germline ends.

The table lists this clone with a few counts. The chain combines TRBV27 with TRBJ1-1; TRBD1 might be the D (6 bases). The CDR3 has 11 amino acids. Germline CDR1 and CDR2: MNHEY and SMNVEV (reference sequence). The chain's CDR3 is CHGRGDTEAFF. CDR3 sequence (DNA): TGTCACGGAAGGGGGGACACTGAAGCTTTCTTT.

V is TRBV25-1 and J is TRBJ1-2; 7 bases agree with TRBD1. The V segment lost 3 bases and the J segment 0 bases; nucleotides outside the gene matches: 4. The CDR3 is made up of 15 amino acids. The germline gives CDR1 MGHDK, CDR2 SYGVNS. DNA for the CDR3: TGTGCCAGCAGTGAGGACAGGTCGACTAACTATGGCTACACCTTC. As protein: CASSEDRSTNYGYTF.

The chain joins TRBV10-2 to TRBJ1-5, with D maybe TRBD1 (5 bases). The V end lost 2 bases, the J end lost 7 bases, and 6 bases lay between the germline ends. Germline CDR1 and CDR2: WSHSY and SAAADI. This CDR3 has 12 amino acids. The CDR3 nucleotides read TGCGCCAGCAGTGAGAAGGGGCAGCCCCAGCATTTT. This translates into CASSEKGQPQHF.

The chain joins TRBV2 to TRBJ1-4; no definite D call. The germline V gene encodes CDR1 SNHLY and CDR2 FYNNEI. The V and J ends lost 7 bases and 3 bases respectively, with 12 bases between them. This CDR3 comprises 14 residues. This chain's CDR3 is CASKAERANEKLFF. The CDR3 DNA follows: TGTGCCAGCAAGGCCGAGCGGGCTAATGAAAAACTGTTTTTT.

The chain employs TRBV5-4 and TRBJ1-1; D not resolved. The CDR3 contains 14 residues. Per germline, CDR1 SGHNT and CDR2 YYREEE (reference sequence). V lost 7 bases and J lost 0, with 13 bases in between. CDR3: CASREIDMNTEAFF. CDR3 nucleotide sequence: TGTGCCAGCCGTGAGATAGACATGAACACTGAAGCTTTCTTT.

The chain links TRBV2 to TRBJ2-7; D possibly corresponds to TRBD1 (6 bases). The CDR3 totals 14 residues. Trimming left V 7 bases short and J 6 bases short, with 19 bases between. Per germline, CDR1 SNHLY and CDR2 FYNNEI. The chain's CDR3 is CASTIRGGVSEQYF. Written as DNA, the CDR3 is TGTGCCAGCACCATCAGGGGTGGGGTTTCCGAGCAGTACTTC.

The chain has TRBV29-1 and TRBJ2-2, with a weak D call TRBD2 (7 bases). Trimming stripped 6 bases from V and 0 bases from J, with 20 bases between. The CDR3 consists of 17 residues. Germline V gene lookup returns CDR1 SQVTM and CDR2 ANQGSEA. Here the CDR3 reads CSVSRYGGPSNTGELFF. The CDR3 DNA reads as TGCAGCGTCAGTCGTTACGGGGGGCCCTCGAACACCGGGGAGCTGTTTTTT.

The J gene is TRBJ2-6, the V gene TRBV5-1, with D possibly TRBD1 on 5 matching bases. CDR1 and CDR2 (germline): SGHRS, YFSETQ. The V gene lost 1 base and the J gene lost 0 bases, with 14 bases spanning the gap. The CDR3 extends over 18 amino acids. The CDR3 region is CASSLSSGLYSGANVLTF. CDR3 nucleotide sequence: TGCGCCAGCAGCTTGTCCTCAGGGTTGTACTCTGGGGCCAACGTCCTGACTTTC.

The chain carries TRBV6-1 and TRBJ1-1, with a possible D match to TRBD1 (6 bases). Germline V gives CDR1 MNHNS, CDR2 SASEGT. The CDR3 consists of 17 residues. The V and J ends lost 0 bases and 4 bases respectively, with 18 bases between them. CDR3 loop: CASSEASAGAGGTEAFF. As DNA, the CDR3 is TGTGCCAGCAGTGAAGCGAGCGCAGGGGCTGGAGGCACTGAAGCTTTCTTT.

V gene TRBV18 combines with J gene TRBJ1-1; 8 bases align to TRBD1. Germline assignment: CDR1 KGHSH and CDR2 LQKENI. The J segment lost 3 bases and the V segment lost 8 bases, leaving 5 bases of the junction unmatched. This CDR3 contains 13 residues. For the CDR3, the DNA is TGTGCCAGCGAACTGGACAGGGACACTGAAGCTTTCTTT. Translation: CASELDRDTEAFF.

This clone turned up a few times. The chain carries TRBV6-5 and TRBJ2-1; 8 nucleotides agree with TRBD2. CDR3 length: 14 amino acids. The germline V gene encodes CDR1 MNHEY and CDR2 SVGAGI. J lost 4 bases, V lost 5 bases, and 4 bases had no gene match. DNA of the CDR3: TGTGCCAGCAGTAGCGGGGGACGTTACAATGAGCAGTTCTTC. Residues: CASSSGGRYNEQFF.

The chain uses TRBV19 and TRBJ1-1; no definite D call. Looked up from germline, CDR1 is LNHDA and CDR2 is SQIVND (reference sequence). Trimming took 5 bases from V and 1 from J, leaving 2 bases between them. The CDR3 has 11 residues. The CDR3: CASSGNTEAFF. CDR3 DNA sequence: TGTGCCAGTAGTGGGAACACTGAAGCTTTCTTT.

V gene TRBV4-2 combines with J gene TRBJ2-7; the D call may be TRBD1 or TRBD2 (5 bases each). With 10 bases removed from V and 7 bases from J, the gap between germline ends came to 26 bases. This CDR3 region has 15 residues. CDR1 and CDR2 (germline): LGHNA, YNFKEQ. This CDR3 is CATSTEEGVVWEQYF. CDR3 DNA sequence: TGTGCCACCTCAACGGAGGAAGGGGTGGTATGGGAGCAGTACTTC.

V usage is TRBV4-1 and J usage is TRBJ1-4, with unresolved D. The CDR3 spans 16 residues. The germline V and J ends were trimmed by 0 bases and 0 bases, with 8 bases remaining between them. Germline CDR1 MGHRA, CDR2 YSYEKL. DNA for the CDR3: TGCGCCAGCAGCCAAGATAGATGGACAACTAATGAAAAACTGTTTTTT. Residues: CASSQDRWTTNEKLFF.

This clone turned up a few times. The chain uses TRBV12-5 and TRBJ2-1; no firm D call. The CDR3 totals 14 residues. Trimming left V 1 base short and J 5 bases short, with 9 bases between. Germline V lookup: CDR1 LGHNT, CDR2 FRNRAP. The CDR3 nucleotides read TGTGCTAGTGGTTTGGGAATTGGAGACAATGAGCAGTTCTTC. It translates to CASGLGIGDNEQFF.

The chain has TRBV5-4 and TRBJ2-7; 7 nucleotides align to TRBD2. Trimming at V came to 4 bases and at J to 6 bases, leaving 7 bases not matched to a gene. Germline V CDR1 and CDR2: SGHNT, YYREEE (reference sequence). The length of the CDR3 is 13 residues. DNA for the CDR3: TGTGCCAGCAGCGGGGGAGGGGATGTCGAGCAGTACTTC. Encoded protein: CASSGGGDVEQYF.

The rearrangement links TRBV27 to TRBJ1-4; 8 bases match TRBD1. J lost 8 bases, V lost 5 bases, and 10 bases had no gene match. In germline, CDR1 is MNHEY, CDR2 SMNVEV (reference sequence). The CDR3 extends over 15 amino acids. CDR3 protein: CASSPGTGRGEKLFF. The CDR3 DNA reads TGTGCCAGCAGTCCCGGGACAGGAAGAGGGGAAAAACTGTTTTTT.

A single count supports this clone. The CDR3 protein is CASSVVGGQGSTGELFF. Here the CDR3 DNA reads TGTGCCAGCAGCGTAGTTGGTGGACAGGGGAGCACCGGGGAGCTGTTTTTT. J is TRBJ2-2 and V is TRBV9; 9 bases map to TRBD1. Trimming removed 0 bases from V and 4 bases from J; junction bases left unmatched: 7. The CDR3 length is 17 residues. CDR1 and CDR2 from the germline V gene are SGDLS and YYNGEE.